This T cell receptor (beta chain) was sequenced during a study of beta chain features in type 1 diabetes (dated by TCRdb to the late 2010s). Regarding the study in general: Patients and healthy donors did not differ in mean age, gender distribution, total cell number or subset yield. The study compared TCRB repertoires of sorted circulating CD4+ T cell subsets between recently diagnosed type 1 diabetes patients and matched healthy donors. Regulatory and stem cell-like memory subsets were isolated from only 8 patients and about eight healthy donors, whereas naive and central memory subsets came from all 30 or so donors. A total of under 120,000,000 sorted cells were examined across all samples, and RNA yield correlated strongly with the number of cells per subset.

Ends trimmed: V by 4 bases, J by 4 bases; bases unmatched to a gene: 9. From the cysteine through the phenylalanine, the CDR3 covers 16 amino acids. Of all the DNA, just the CDR3 is kept, 48 bases in frame from base 1. In the germline V gene (reference sequence), CDR1 corresponds to SEHNR and CDR2 to FQNEAQ. Here is what the overall study found, with its caveats: Only small numbers of individuals were included in the HLA sub-analyses, which left unresolved whether HLA type had any influence on TCRB rearrangement. Sequencing cDNA rather than genomic DNA could over-represent highly expressing activated cells, although activation and CD3 levels did not differ between groups. Patients with type 1 diabetes made fewer insertions and deleted more nucleotides at VDJ recombination sites, implying thymic rearrangement abnormalities. PCR may preferentially amplify shorter templates, but because patient and control samples were amplified and corrected together, any resulting skew would affect both groups equally. Type 1 diabetes patients showed a moderate but significant shortening of TCRB CDR3 length in all four CD4+ subsets. Naive, central memory and regulatory TCRB repertoires appeared to be more similar among patients than among healthy donors.

The High Capacity cDNA Reverse Transcription Kit was used to reverse transcribe all of the isolated RNA, meaning that expressed TCRB transcripts were what got sequenced. Naive, central memory and regulatory T cell samples underwent deep immunoSEQ sequencing, averaging about 3.3 million total reads per sample. After sorted cells were lysed in RLT buffer, RNA was extracted with DNase-treated RNeasy Micro or Mini kits, with the choice depending on cell number. Each cell subset was processed separately to prevent cross-contamination, with patient and healthy donor samples processed together. TCRB sequences were amplified from cDNA with the immunoSEQ multiplex PCR, producing 87-bp fragments spanning the CDR3 region. Sequencing of the amplicons was performed on the Illumina HiSeq platform. In the original analysis: Synthetic template baselines were used to correct PCR bias computationally, reads within Hamming distance 2 were collapsed together, and singletons that could not be merged were discarded. By aligning reads against IMGT, V, D and J genes, CDR3 length, and insertions or deletions at six rearrangement sites were assigned. Within each subset, clonotype counts were normalized to the number of sorted cells before true diversity and Gini coefficients were calculated with the tcR R package. The overlap coefficient, calculated on TCRB nucleotide sequences, was used to measure repertoire sharing. Out-of-frame TCRB sequences from naive cells were analyzed to stand in for the pre-selection repertoire. TCRdb's version of the immuneACCESS table is confined to in-frame rearrangements and falls short of the full clone set. An unresolved V gene accounts for under half of the shortfall where checked; the remainder is of unknown origin. That table furnishes V, J and clone size, whereas the DNA furnished D and trimming. The sample includes about 350,000 clones, with less than 20% observed a single time. Around 0.04% of the sample rests with the top ten.

Each donor gave one peripheral blood draw, roughly 110 mL on average, collected into heparinised tubes. Using a panel that included CD45RO, CCR7, CD25, CD127, CD95 and CD27, naive, central memory, regulatory and stem cell-like memory CD4+ T cells were sorted on a BD FACSAria II. Every sorted population had a purity above 95%. Right away, PBMCs were isolated by Lymphoprep density gradient centrifugation and were stained directly, with no culture step. So that batch effects would be minimized, each experiment stained and sorted samples in pairs, pairing one healthy donor with one patient. The table lists this clone with a few counts. There is no known antigen for this receptor. No clone much larger than this one lies a single base away; base qualities are absent.

This TCR came from a woman younger than 30 in good health. The sequenced sample was naive CD4+ T cells from blood. The cell subset or site label on this specimen signifies: true naive CD4+ T cells. The V and J genes are TRBV7-9 and TRBJ2-3; 9 central nucleotides agree with TRBD2. The DNA sequence is as follows: TGTGCCAGCAGCTCCCGAGCGGGAGGTGTTGCAGATACGCAGTATTTT. It encodes CASSSRAGGVADTQYF.